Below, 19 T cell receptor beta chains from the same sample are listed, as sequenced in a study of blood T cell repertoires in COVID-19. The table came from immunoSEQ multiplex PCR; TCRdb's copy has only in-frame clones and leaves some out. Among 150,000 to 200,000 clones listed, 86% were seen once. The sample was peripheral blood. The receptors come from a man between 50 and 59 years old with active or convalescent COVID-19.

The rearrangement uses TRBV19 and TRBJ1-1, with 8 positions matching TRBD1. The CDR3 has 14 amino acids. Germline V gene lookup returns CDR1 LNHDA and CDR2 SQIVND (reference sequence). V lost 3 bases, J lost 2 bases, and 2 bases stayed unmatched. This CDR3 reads CASSMGQVNTEAFF. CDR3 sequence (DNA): TGTGCCAGTAGTATGGGACAGGTAAACACTGAAGCTTTCTTT.

The CDR3 loop reads CATSDPEATGIDTQYF. The CDR3 region has the DNA TGTGCCACCAGTGATCCTGAGGCGACAGGGATAGATACGCAGTATTTT. The gene calls are TRBV24-1 and TRBJ2-3, with 7 bases matching TRBD1. Losses at the gene ends were 3 bases for V and 5 bases for J; bases not matched to a gene: 10. In germline, CDR1 is KGHDR, CDR2 SFDVKD. This CDR3 has 16 amino acids.

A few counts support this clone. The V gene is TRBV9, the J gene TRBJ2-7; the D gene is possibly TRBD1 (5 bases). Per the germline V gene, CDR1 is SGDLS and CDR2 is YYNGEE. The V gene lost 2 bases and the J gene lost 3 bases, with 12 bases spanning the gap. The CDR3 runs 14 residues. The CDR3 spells CASSVQARDYEQYF. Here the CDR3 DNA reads TGTGCCAGCAGCGTTCAGGCCAGGGACTACGAGCAGTACTTC.

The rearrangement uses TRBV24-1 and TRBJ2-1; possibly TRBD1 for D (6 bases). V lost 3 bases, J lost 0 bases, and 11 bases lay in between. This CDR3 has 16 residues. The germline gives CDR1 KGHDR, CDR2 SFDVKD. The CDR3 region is CATSDNRVSSYNEQFF. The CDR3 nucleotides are TGTGCCACCAGTGATAACAGGGTCAGCTCCTACAATGAGCAGTTCTTC.

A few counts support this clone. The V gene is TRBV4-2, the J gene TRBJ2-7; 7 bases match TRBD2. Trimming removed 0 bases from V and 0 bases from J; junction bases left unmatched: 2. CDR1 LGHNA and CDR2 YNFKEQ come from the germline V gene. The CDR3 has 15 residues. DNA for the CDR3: TGTGCCAGCAGCCAAGAACTAGCGATCTCCTACGAGCAGTACTTC. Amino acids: CASSQELAISYEQYF.

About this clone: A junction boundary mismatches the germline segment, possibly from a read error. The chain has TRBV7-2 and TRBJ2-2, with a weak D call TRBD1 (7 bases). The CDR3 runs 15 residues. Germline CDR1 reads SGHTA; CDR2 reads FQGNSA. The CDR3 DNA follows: TGTGCCAGCAGCTCACAGGGGAGGAACCCCGGGGAGCTGTTTTTT. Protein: CASSSQGRNPGELFF.

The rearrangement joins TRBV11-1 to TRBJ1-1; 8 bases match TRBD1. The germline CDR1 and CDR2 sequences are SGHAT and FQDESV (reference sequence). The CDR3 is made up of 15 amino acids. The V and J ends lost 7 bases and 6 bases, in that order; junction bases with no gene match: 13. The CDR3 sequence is CASIPGQGKIPEAFF. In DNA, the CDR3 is TGTGCCAGCATCCCCGGACAGGGAAAAATCCCTGAAGCTTTCTTT.

The CDR3 nucleotides read TGCGCCAGCAGCTTGGTTGGGGCTTCCTCCTACGAGCAGTACTTC. Amino acid sequence: CASSLVGASSYEQYF. The rearrangement joins TRBV5-1 to TRBJ2-7, with D possibly TRBD1 on 5 matching bases. Germline V gene lookup returns CDR1 SGHRS and CDR2 YFSETQ. The CDR3 is 15 amino acids. Trimming took 0 bases from V and 0 from J, leaving 10 bases between them.

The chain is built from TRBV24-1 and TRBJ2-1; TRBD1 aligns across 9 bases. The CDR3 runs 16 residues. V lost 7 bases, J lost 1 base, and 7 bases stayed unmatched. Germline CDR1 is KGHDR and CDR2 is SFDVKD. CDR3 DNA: TGTGCCACCAGCTCGGGGACAGGGTGGTCCTACAATGAGCAGTTCTTC. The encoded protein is CATSSGTGWSYNEQFF.

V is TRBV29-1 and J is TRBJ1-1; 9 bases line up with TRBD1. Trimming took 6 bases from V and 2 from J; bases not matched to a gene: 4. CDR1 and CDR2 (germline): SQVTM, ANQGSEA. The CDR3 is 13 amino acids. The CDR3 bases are TGCAGCGTGGGACAGGGCATAAACACTGAAGCTTTCTTT. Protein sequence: CSVGQGINTEAFF.

Written as DNA, the CDR3 is TGCAGTGCTAGTCCGGGACAGGGGGCGGACTACGAGCAGTACTTC. It specifies CSASPGQGADYEQYF. The chain couples TRBV20-1 to TRBJ2-7; 12 nucleotides agree with TRBD1. With 3 bases clipped from V and 3 bases from J, the junction kept 6 bases outside the gene matches. Germline CDR1 DFQATT, CDR2 SNEGSKA (reference sequence). The CDR3 is 15 amino acids.

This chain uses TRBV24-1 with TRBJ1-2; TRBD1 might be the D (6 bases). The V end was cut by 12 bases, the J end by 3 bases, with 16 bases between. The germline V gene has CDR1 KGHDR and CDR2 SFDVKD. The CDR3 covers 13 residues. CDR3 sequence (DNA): TGTGCCCTCAAGACAGACAGGTACTATGGCTACACCTTC. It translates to CALKTDRYYGYTF.

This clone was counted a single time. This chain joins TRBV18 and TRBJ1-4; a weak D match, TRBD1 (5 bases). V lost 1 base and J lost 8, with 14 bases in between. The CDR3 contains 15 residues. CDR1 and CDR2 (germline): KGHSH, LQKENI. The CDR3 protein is CASSPRTGAGEKLFF. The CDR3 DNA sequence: TGTGCCAGCTCACCACGTACGGGAGCAGGGGAAAAACTGTTTTTT.

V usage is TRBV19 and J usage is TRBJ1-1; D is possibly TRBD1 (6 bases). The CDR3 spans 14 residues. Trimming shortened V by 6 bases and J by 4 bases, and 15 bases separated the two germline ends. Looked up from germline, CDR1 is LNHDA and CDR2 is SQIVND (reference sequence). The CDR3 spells CASRDNRVPTEAFF. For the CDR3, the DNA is TGTGCCAGTAGAGATAACAGGGTTCCCACTGAAGCTTTCTTT.

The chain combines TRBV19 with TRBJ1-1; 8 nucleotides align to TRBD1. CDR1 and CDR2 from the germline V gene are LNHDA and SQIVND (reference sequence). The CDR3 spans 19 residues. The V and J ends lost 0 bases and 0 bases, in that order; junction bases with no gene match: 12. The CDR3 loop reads CASSIDKTGTGSLNTEAFF. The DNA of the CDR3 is TGTGCCAGTAGTATAGACAAAACCGGGACAGGTTCCCTGAACACTGAAGCTTTCTTT.

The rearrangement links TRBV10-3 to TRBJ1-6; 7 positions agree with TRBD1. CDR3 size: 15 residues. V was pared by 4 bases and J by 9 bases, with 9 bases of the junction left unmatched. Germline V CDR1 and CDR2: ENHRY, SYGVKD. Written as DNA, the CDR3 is TGTGCCATCAGTGTACAAAACGGACAGGCTTCACCCCTCCACTTT. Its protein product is CAISVQNGQASPLHF.

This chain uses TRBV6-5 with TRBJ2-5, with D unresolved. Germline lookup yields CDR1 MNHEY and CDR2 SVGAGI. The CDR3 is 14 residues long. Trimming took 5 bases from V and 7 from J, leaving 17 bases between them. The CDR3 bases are TGTGCCAGCAGTCCATCGGAGCCGTCGGGGACCCAGTACTTC. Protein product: CASSPSEPSGTQYF.

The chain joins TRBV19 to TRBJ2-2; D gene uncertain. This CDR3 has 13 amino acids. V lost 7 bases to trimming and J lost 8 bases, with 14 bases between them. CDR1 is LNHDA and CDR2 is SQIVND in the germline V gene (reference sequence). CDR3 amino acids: CASKRSEAGELFF. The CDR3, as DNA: TGTGCCAGTAAGCGCAGTGAGGCTGGGGAGCTGTTTTTT.

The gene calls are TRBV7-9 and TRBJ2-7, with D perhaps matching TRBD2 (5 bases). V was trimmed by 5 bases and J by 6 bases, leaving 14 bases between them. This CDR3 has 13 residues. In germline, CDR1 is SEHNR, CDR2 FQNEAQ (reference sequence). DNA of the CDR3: TGTGCCAGCAGCCCCGCGAGCGGTAGCGAGCAGTACTTC. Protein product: CASSPASGSEQYF.